The T cell receptor (beta chain) described here comes from a study of CD8 T cells in Susac syndrome. The CDR3 spans 14 residues. The ends lost 0 bases at V and 7 bases at J; junction bases unmatched: 1. Looked up from germline, CDR1 is MNHNY and CDR2 is SVGAGI (reference sequence). In blood CD8+ and CD4+ T cells, TCR beta underwent sequencing. The patients serving as multiple sclerosis controls were treatment-naive. They had stable or active relapsing-remitting disease and fulfilled revised McDonald criteria. Purification of the CD8+ and CD4+ T cells relied on negative isolation, and TEMRA cells underwent FACS enrichment. When the RNA was reverse transcribed, random hexamers were used with an input of about 0.5 to 1 ug. The authors amplified TCR beta CDR3 across 54 Vbeta and 13 Jbeta using immunoSEQ multiplex PCR. TCRdb re-analysed the immunoSEQ multiplex PCR reads in MiXCR, keeping a single row per CDR3 protein. The profile covers around 150,000 distinct CDR3 sequences, with roughly 94% appearing a single time and 0.09% to 0.1% taken by the ten largest.

This chain joins TRBV6-6 and TRBJ2-7, with TRBD2 matching over 12 bases. The sequenced sample was CD4+ T cells from PBMCs. This TCR derives from a human donor with multiple sclerosis. This CDR3 is CASSYSTSGSEQYF. CDR3 DNA: TGTGCCAGCAGTTACTCGACTAGCGGGAGTGAGCAGTACTTC.